The 22 T cell receptor beta chains given below trace back to one sample, sequenced in a study of cytomegalovirus exposure and HLA in healthy donors. Use of 60 Vbeta and 13 Jbeta primers characterized the PCR. TCRdb keeps only in-frame clones here, not all; method: immunoSEQ multiplex PCR. The table shows around 90,000 clones, with approximately 81% occurring only once. The specimen was PBMCs. These TCRs come from a male donor in good health and CMV-seropositive.

The gene calls are TRBV30 and TRBJ1-2, with no clear D. CDR1 is GTSNPN and CDR2 is SVGIG in the germline V gene (reference sequence). This CDR3 region has 13 residues. Trimming took off 1 base at V and 0 bases at J, with 6 bases between the two ends. The CDR3 protein is CAWSAAANYGYTF. DNA of the CDR3: TGTGCCTGGAGTGCTGCGGCTAACTATGGCTACACCTTC. The full variable domain, in which reference TRBV30 and TRBJ1-2 provide the parts outside the CDR3, is SQTIHQWPATLVQPVGSPLSLECTVEGTSNPNLYWYRQAAGRGLQLLFYSVGIGQISSEVPQNLSASRPQDRQFILSSKKLLLSDSGFYLCAWSAAANYGYTFGSGTRLTVV.

The V and J genes are TRBV30 and TRBJ2-3; a weak D match, TRBD1 (6 bases). The germline V and J ends were trimmed by 2 bases and 9 bases, with 18 bases remaining between them. The CDR3 is 14 residues long. Germline assignment: CDR1 GTSNPN and CDR2 SVGIG (reference sequence). The CDR3 DNA sequence: TGTGCCTGGAGTAAGGGGGACCCACAAGGGACGCAGTATTTT. It translates to CAWSKGDPQGTQYF.

V and J are TRBV7-2 and TRBJ2-7; 9 bases align to TRBD1. Germline V lookup: CDR1 SGHTA, CDR2 FQGNSA. The CDR3 is 15 amino acids. Germline trimming cut 5 bases from V and 2 bases from J; bases unmatched to any gene: 7. The CDR3 reads CASSLGQGLTYEQYF. CDR3 nucleotide sequence: TGTGCCAGCAGCCTCGGACAGGGGTTAACCTACGAGCAGTACTTC.

The rearrangement joins TRBV14 to TRBJ1-2; a weak D match, TRBD1 (6 bases). Germline CDR1 SGHDN, CDR2 FVKESK. The CDR3 totals 15 residues. V dropped 1 base and J dropped 7 bases, with 16 bases sitting between them. CDR3: CASSQGWGGGPGYTF. As DNA, the CDR3 is TGTGCCAGCAGCCAAGGATGGGGCGGGGGGCCTGGCTACACCTTC.

The V gene is TRBV11-3, the J gene TRBJ1-4, with D possibly being TRBD1 (6 bases). The CDR3 is made up of 14 amino acids. With 5 bases removed from V and 8 bases from J, the gap between germline ends came to 15 bases. The germline V gene has CDR1 SGHNT and CDR2 YENEEA. The chain's CDR3 is CASSLNRVGEKLFF. In DNA, the CDR3 is TGTGCCAGCAGCCTAAACAGGGTTGGGGAAAAACTGTTTTTT.

The chain employs TRBV21-1 and TRBJ1-5; the table's TRBD1 call for D was not verified on the DNA. TRBV21-1 is a pseudogene segment. This CDR3 is built from 17 residues. The chain's CDR3 is CASSTGSGGERNQPQHF. CDR3 in DNA: TGTGCCAGCAGCACAGGGTCAGGGGGCGAAAGGAATCAGCCCCAGCATTTT.

The V gene is TRBV5-1, the J gene TRBJ1-6; TRBD1 matches 7 bases. Germline V lookup: CDR1 SGHRS, CDR2 YFSETQ. V shed 0 bases and J 4 bases; nucleotides not matched to a gene: 4. The CDR3 has 16 amino acids. The CDR3 is CASSLGGGTYNSPLHF. CDR3 in DNA: TGCGCCAGCAGCTTGGGAGGGGGCACTTATAATTCACCCCTCCACTTT.

V usage is TRBV7-2 and J usage is TRBJ1-3; weak D call: TRBD1 (6 bases). There are 13 residues in the CDR3. V shed 5 bases and J shed 4 bases, with 9 bases lying between them. Germline V lookup: CDR1 SGHTA, CDR2 FQGNSA. CDR3 amino acids: CASSPDRGNTIYF. In DNA form, the CDR3 reads TGTGCCAGCAGCCCAGACAGGGGAAACACCATATATTTT.

The chain uses TRBV25-1 and TRBJ1-2; 7 bases line up with TRBD1. This CDR3 spans 16 amino acids. Looked up from germline, CDR1 is MGHDK and CDR2 is SYGVNS. Germline trimming cut 1 base from V and 1 base from J; bases unmatched to any gene: 6. CDR3 in DNA: TGTGCCAGCAGTGAATGGGTACAGGGGATTAACTATGGCTACACCTTC. Amino acids: CASSEWVQGINYGYTF.

The chain links TRBV6-5 to TRBJ1-2; TRBD1 matches at 7 bases. The junction had 9 bases not matched to a gene; V was cut back by 7 bases and J by 7 bases. The CDR3 is made up of 13 amino acids. In germline, CDR1 is MNHEY, CDR2 SVGAGI. DNA for the CDR3: TGTGCCAGCACCTCAACAGGGGCGGGTGGCTACACCTTC. This gives the protein CASTSTGAGGYTF.

The CDR3 spells CASRSTVESPLHF. Here the CDR3 DNA reads TGTGCCAGCAGATCGACAGTAGAGTCACCCCTCCACTTT. The chain is built from TRBV2 and TRBJ1-6; tentative D call: TRBD1 (5 bases). V was shortened by 6 bases and J by 10 bases, with 13 bases between the two germline ends. CDR1 and CDR2 (germline): SNHLY, FYNNEI. The CDR3 has 13 amino acids.

The CDR3 is CASSYAGPPGEQYF. The CDR3 nucleotides are TGTGCCAGCAGTTACGCGGGACCTCCGGGCGAGCAGTACTTC. The V and J genes are TRBV6-5 and TRBJ2-7, with D tentatively TRBD2 (6 bases). There are 14 residues in the CDR3. The germline CDR1 and CDR2 sequences are MNHEY and SVGAGI. V lost 2 bases, J lost 6 bases, and 14 bases lay in between.

This clone was detected a few times. The CDR3 loop is CASRGTGRLNTEAFF. Here the CDR3 DNA reads TGTGCCAGCAGGGGGACAGGGAGACTGAACACTGAAGCTTTCTTT. V is TRBV6-1 and J is TRBJ1-1, with TRBD1 identical over 9 bases. The CDR3 extends over 15 amino acids. Trimming cost V 6 bases and J 0 bases; bases outside gene matches: 5. Germline V lookup: CDR1 MNHNS, CDR2 SASEGT.

Only a few counts were recorded for this clone. The rearrangement links TRBV30 to TRBJ2-7, with 7 bases aligning to TRBD1. Germline V CDR1 and CDR2: GTSNPN, SVGIG (reference sequence). After removal of 5 bases from V and 2 bases from J, the junction contained 6 bases not matched to a gene. The CDR3 spans 13 residues. The DNA for the CDR3 is TGTGCCTGGGCGGACGGGACAGCCTACGAGCAGTACTTC. It translates to CAWADGTAYEQYF. The full variable domain, in which reference TRBV30 and TRBJ2-7 provide the parts outside the CDR3, is SQTIHQWPATLVQPVGSPLSLECTVEGTSNPNLYWYRQAAGRGLQLLFYSVGIGQISSEVPQNLSASRPQDRQFILSSKKLLLSDSGFYLCAWADGTAYEQYFGPGTRLTVT.

The chain employs TRBV11-3 and TRBJ1-5; unclear D gene. Trimming stripped 1 base from V and 5 bases from J, with 6 bases between. Germline CDR1 reads SGHNT; CDR2 reads YENEEA. The CDR3 is made up of 13 amino acids. The CDR3 DNA is TGTGCCAGCAGCTTAGGGAGGGATCAGCCCCAGCATTTT. It is translated as CASSLGRDQPQHF.

CDR3 nucleotide sequence: TGTGCCACCAGCAGAGGGGAGAACTATGGCTACACCTTC. This sequence encodes CATSRGENYGYTF. The V and J genes are TRBV15 and TRBJ1-2; D gene unclear. V lost 1 base to trimming and J lost 2 bases, with 5 bases between them. The CDR3 has 13 amino acids. Germline lookup yields CDR1 LNHNV and CDR2 YYDKDF (reference sequence).

The chain carries TRBV5-8 and TRBJ1-2; D may be TRBD1 (5 bases). Germline V gives CDR1 SGHTS, CDR2 YDEGEE. This CDR3 region has 12 residues. V dropped 4 bases and J dropped 7 bases, with 11 bases sitting between them. In nucleotides, the CDR3 is TGTGCCAGCAGCCCAGGGAAGGCTGGCTACACCTTC. This sequence encodes CASSPGKAGYTF.

The chain has TRBV2 and TRBJ1-1, with 7 positions matching TRBD1. Trimming cost V 6 bases and J 0 bases; bases outside gene matches: 7. CDR1 and CDR2 (germline): SNHLY, FYNNEI. The CDR3 contains 15 residues. CDR3 DNA: TGTGCCAGCAGCAGAAGACAGGGTCTGAACACTGAAGCTTTCTTT. Translation gives CASSRRQGLNTEAFF.

V is TRBV2 and J is TRBJ1-4, with D possibly matching TRBD1 (5 bases). The V and J ends lost 6 bases and 5 bases respectively, with 13 bases between them. There are 14 residues in the CDR3. Germline V gene sequence: CDR1 SNHLY, CDR2 FYNNEI. The DNA of the CDR3 is TGTGCCAGCAGCGCCCTGGGGCCGAATGAAAAACTGTTTTTT. This encodes CASSALGPNEKLFF.

In nucleotides, the CDR3 is TGTGCCAGCAGCCAAGGAATGGGACAGGGGACCTACAATGAGCAGTTCTTC. As protein: CASSQGMGQGTYNEQFF. This chain joins TRBV16 and TRBJ2-1, with TRBD1 matching over 10 bases. From germline, CDR1 is KGHSY and CDR2 FQNENV. The CDR3 runs to 17 residues. Trimming took 2 bases from V and 2 from J; bases not matched to a gene: 6.

The chain joins TRBV2 to TRBJ2-2; 7 nucleotides line up with TRBD2. This CDR3 region has 12 residues. V lost 11 bases, J lost 6 bases, and 6 bases stayed unmatched. Germline V gene sequence: CDR1 SNHLY, CDR2 FYNNEI. CDR3 DNA sequence: TGTGCCTCTAGGGAGGGTGCCGGGGAGCTGTTTTTT. Translated: CASREGAGELFF. The variable domain in full, with the rest retrieved from reference TRBV2 and TRBJ2-2, is EPEVTQTPSHQVTQMGQEVILRCVPISNHLYFYWYRQILGQKVEFLVSFYNNEISEKSEIFDDQFSVERPDGSNFTLKIRSTKLEDSAMYFCASREGAGELFFGEGSRLTVL.

This clone has just a few counts. The rearrangement uses TRBV6-6 and TRBJ1-2, with 7 bases matching TRBD1. The CDR3 is made up of 13 amino acids. J gave up 7 bases and V 5 bases, and 7 bases lay outside the gene matches. Per germline, CDR1 MNHNY and CDR2 SVGAGI (reference sequence). Written as DNA, the CDR3 is TGTGCCAGCAGTCAACTGACAGGGATTGGCTACACCTTC. This gives the protein CASSQLTGIGYTF.